These 29 T cell receptor beta chains originate from one sample sequenced in a study of blood T cell repertoires in COVID-19. This table comes from immunoSEQ multiplex PCR, and its TCRdb copy is limited to in-frame clones, with some not included. Of 270,000 or so clones in the sample, around 81% were seen once. Material for sequencing was peripheral blood. Receptors were obtained from a woman aged 55-70 years with active or convalescent COVID-19.

The chain uses TRBV5-8 and TRBJ1-1, with 7 bases aligning to TRBD1. Looked up from germline, CDR1 is SGHTS and CDR2 is YDEGEE. CDR3 length: 14 residues. V dropped 4 bases and J dropped 1; count of bases not matched to a gene: 4. In DNA form, the CDR3 reads TGTGCCAGCAGCCGGAGGGGGCAGAACACTGAAGCTTTCTTT. Protein: CASSRRGQNTEAFF. Variable domain in full (rest from reference TRBV5-8 and TRBJ1-1): EAGVTQSPTHLIKTRGQQATLRCSPISGHTSVYWYQQALGLGLQFLLWYDEGEERNRGNFPPRFSGRQFPNYSSELNVNALELEDSALYLCASSRRGQNTEAFFGQGTRLTVV.

The DNA for the CDR3 is TGTGCCAGTAGTATCAACACAGGTGATTTCAATAATTCACCCCTCCACTTT. Translated: CASSINTGDFNNSPLHF. V and J are TRBV19 and TRBJ1-6; a weak D match, TRBD1 (5 bases). Germline CDR1 LNHDA, CDR2 SQIVND (reference sequence). The CDR3 has 17 amino acids. With 3 bases removed from V and 5 bases from J, the gap between germline ends came to 17 bases. The full variable domain, its missing parts supplied by reference TRBV19 and TRBJ1-6, is DGGITQSPKYLFRKEGQNVTLSCEQNLNHDAMYWYRQDPGQGLRLIYYSQIVNDFQKGDIAEGYSVSREKKESFPLTVTSAQKNPTAFYLCASSINTGDFNNSPLHFGNGTRLTVT.

This clone was detected once. Compared with germline, one end of the junction differs, possibly owing to a read error. This chain links TRBV12-3 or TRBV12-4 with TRBJ1-4; D is ambiguous. The CDR3 contains 13 residues. DNA for the CDR3: TGTGCCAGCAGGTTAGGCGCTAATGAAAAACTGTTTTTT. As protein: CASRLGANEKLFF.

This chain connects TRBV19 to TRBJ1-1, with a weak D call TRBD1 (6 bases). Looked up from germline, CDR1 is LNHDA and CDR2 is SQIVND (reference sequence). CDR3 length equals 14 residues. The V end lost 4 bases, the J end lost 3 bases, and 12 bases lay between the germline ends. The CDR3 nucleotides read TGTGCCAGTAGTAATCGACAGGTCGACACTGAAGCTTTCTTT. Its translation is CASSNRQVDTEAFF.

The chain carries TRBV19 and TRBJ1-2, with D uncertain. Deletions cut 0 bases from V and 8 bases from J, with 10 bases between. The V gene's germline CDR1 is LNHDA and CDR2 SQIVND (reference sequence). CDR3 length equals 13 residues. The CDR3 reads CASSIDRSEGYTF. The CDR3 bases are TGTGCCAGTAGTATAGATCGTAGCGAGGGCTACACCTTC.

This clone was seen once. This rearrangement joins TRBV5-1 to TRBJ1-3, with D possibly being TRBD1 (6 bases). This CDR3 has 14 residues. The V end lost 0 bases, the J end lost 5 bases, and 9 bases lay between the germline ends. Germline V gene data show CDR1 as SGHRS and CDR2 as YFSETQ. CDR3: CASSLVGARNTIYF. CDR3 in DNA: TGCGCCAGCAGCTTGGTGGGGGCGAGAAACACCATATATTTT.

The chain carries TRBV6-5 and TRBJ1-5; maybe TRBD1 (5 bases). The CDR3 has 14 residues. Germline V lookup: CDR1 MNHEY, CDR2 SVGAGI. Trimming took 2 bases from V and 3 from J, leaving 8 bases between them. The CDR3 DNA follows: TGTGCCAGCAGTTACGGACAACCCAATCAGCCCCAGCATTTT. It specifies CASSYGQPNQPQHF.

The sample holds a few counts of this clone. This sequence joins TRBV6-4 and TRBJ2-7; TRBD2 aligns across 9 bases. This CDR3 region has 17 residues. Trimming at V came to 2 bases and at J to 9 bases, leaving 17 bases not matched to a gene. Germline lookup yields CDR1 MRHNA and CDR2 SNTAGT. DNA for the CDR3: TGTGCCAGCAGTGACCCGGGACTAGCTTCGCAATTACTACGGCAGTACTTC. Encoded protein: CASSDPGLASQLLRQYF.

The gene calls are TRBV7-8 and TRBJ2-3, with 9 positions matching TRBD1. The V and J ends lost 3 bases and 3 bases, in that order; junction bases with no gene match: 4. The CDR3 extends over 15 amino acids. In germline, CDR1 is SGHVS, CDR2 FQNEAQ. Here the CDR3 DNA reads TGTGCCAGCAGCTTTCCGGGACAGGGTACAGATACGCAGTATTTT. Its protein is CASSFPGQGTDTQYF. Full variable domain (remainder filled in from reference TRBV7-8 and TRBJ2-3): GAGVSQSPRYKVAKRGQDVALRCDPISGHVSLFWYQQALGQGPEFLTYFQNEAQLDKSGLPSDRFFAERPEGSVSTLKIQRTQQEDSAVYLCASSFPGQGTDTQYFGPGTRLTVL.

The chain's CDR3 is CASSLAGGSYEQYF. The CDR3 nucleotides read TGTGCCAGCAGTTTAGCGGGGGGCTCCTACGAGCAGTACTTC. This rearrangement joins TRBV6-5 to TRBJ2-7; 10 nucleotides line up with TRBD2. The length of the CDR3 is 14 residues. V shed 4 bases and J 0 bases; nucleotides not matched to a gene: 0. In germline, CDR1 is MNHEY, CDR2 SVGAGI.

V and J are TRBV18 and TRBJ2-7; 12 positions agree with TRBD2. The length of the CDR3 is 15 residues. Losses at the gene ends were 6 bases for V and 3 bases for J; bases not matched to a gene: 6. Per the germline V gene, CDR1 is KGHSH and CDR2 is LQKENI. The CDR3 sequence: CASSLAGLAGYEQYF. The CDR3 DNA sequence: TGTGCCAGCTCCCTAGCGGGACTAGCGGGCTACGAGCAGTACTTC.

This sequence joins TRBV10-3 and TRBJ2-3, with D possibly TRBD1 on 5 matching bases. Germline CDR1 ENHRY, CDR2 SYGVKD. V dropped 7 bases and J dropped 6 bases, with 14 bases sitting between them. This CDR3 is 13 amino acids long. CDR3 in amino acids: CAITQGMGDTQYF. CDR3 DNA sequence: TGTGCCATCACGCAGGGAATGGGGGATACGCAGTATTTT.

The V gene is TRBV29-1, the J gene TRBJ1-1, with D hard to call. The V gene's germline CDR1 is SQVTM and CDR2 ANQGSEA. V was trimmed by 6 bases and J by 0 bases, leaving 14 bases between them. The CDR3 is made up of 14 amino acids. The CDR3 loop reads CSVSGSSMNTEAFF. Here the CDR3 DNA reads TGCAGCGTGTCCGGTTCCTCCATGAACACTGAAGCTTTCTTT.

The rearrangement uses TRBV15 and TRBJ1-2, with 10 positions matching TRBD1. The germline V gene encodes CDR1 LNHNV and CDR2 YYDKDF (reference sequence). The CDR3 extends over 16 amino acids. Germline trimming cut 5 bases from V and 5 bases from J; bases unmatched to any gene: 11. CDR3 residues: CATSPIGTGAPYGYTF. In DNA form, the CDR3 reads TGTGCCACCAGCCCGATAGGGACAGGGGCACCTTATGGCTACACCTTC.

This clone was found a few times. The V gene is TRBV2, the J gene TRBJ2-7, with D possibly matching TRBD1 (5 bases). This CDR3 spans 13 amino acids. Germline-derived CDR1 and CDR2 are SNHLY and FYNNEI. Trimming took off 3 bases at V and 4 bases at J, with 10 bases between the two ends. The CDR3 is CASSDDRRYEQYF. CDR3 DNA: TGTGCCAGCAGTGATGACAGAAGATACGAGCAGTACTTC. Variable domain in full (rest from reference TRBV2 and TRBJ2-7): EPEVTQTPSHQVTQMGQEVILRCVPISNHLYFYWYRQILGQKVEFLVSFYNNEISEKSEIFDDQFSVERPDGSNFTLKIRSTKLEDSAMYFCASSDDRRYEQYFGPGTRLTVT.

This clone was seen only once. The genes are TRBV5-4 and TRBJ1-1; TRBD1 aligns across 10 bases. The CDR3 has 17 residues. CDR1 is SGHNT, CDR2 YYREEE, per germline (reference sequence). J lost 1 base, V lost 4 bases, and 10 bases had no gene match. CDR3 in DNA: TGTGCCAGCAGCCTTCCGGGACAGGGGATGGCGAACACTGAAGCTTTCTTT. This gives the protein CASSLPGQGMANTEAFF. Looking up the rest from reference TRBV5-4 and TRBJ1-1 gives the full variable domain: ETGVTQSPTHLIKTRGQQVTLRCSSQSGHNTVSWYQQALGQGPQFIFQYYREEENGRGNFPPRFSGLQFPNYSSELNVNALELDDSALYLCASSLPGQGMANTEAFFGQGTRLTVV.

The V gene is TRBV14, the J gene TRBJ2-7; D is possibly TRBD1 (5 bases). This CDR3 region has 14 residues. Between the trimmed V and J ends, which lost 5 bases and 4 bases, there was a span of 15 bases. Germline assignment: CDR1 SGHDN and CDR2 FVKESK. This chain's CDR3 is CASSTGRVGYEQYF. CDR3 DNA: TGTGCCAGCAGCACCGGCAGGGTGGGGTACGAGCAGTACTTC.

The V call is TRBV7-9, the J call TRBJ1-2, with 9 bases matching TRBD1. From germline, CDR1 is SEHNR and CDR2 FQNEAQ (reference sequence). Trimming cost V 0 bases and J 6 bases; bases outside gene matches: 5. The CDR3 sequence is 15 residues long. CDR3 sequence reads: CASSLARDRVHGYTF. In DNA, the CDR3 is TGTGCCAGCAGCTTAGCGCGGGACAGGGTCCATGGCTACACCTTC.

By share of the sample, this clone is large (0.1 to 1%). V usage is TRBV2 and J usage is TRBJ2-7; 9 nucleotides line up with TRBD1. V trimming: 8 bases; J trimming: 2 bases; junction bases outside the gene matches: 7. From germline, CDR1 is SNHLY and CDR2 FYNNEI. This CDR3 comprises 14 residues. CDR3 loop: CASYPDRGTYEQYF. Written as DNA, the CDR3 is TGTGCCAGCTACCCGGACAGGGGCACCTACGAGCAGTACTTC.

The count of this clone is one. The chain combines TRBV19 with TRBJ1-3; D is undetermined. Trimming cost V 9 bases and J 0 bases, with 12 bases left between them. The CDR3 is made up of 14 amino acids. Germline assignment: CDR1 LNHDA and CDR2 SQIVND (reference sequence). The CDR3 nucleotides are TGTGCCAGCACCCAGGTCGTCTCTGGAAACACCATATATTTT. Encoded protein: CASTQVVSGNTIYF.

The chain joins TRBV5-8 to TRBJ1-5, with 7 bases that match TRBD1. CDR3 length: 15 residues. The V gene end was trimmed by 0 bases and the J gene end by 6 bases; junction bases not matched to a gene: 6. The germline V gene encodes CDR1 SGHTS and CDR2 YDEGEE. The CDR3 DNA is TGTGCCAGCAGCTTGGTCTCAGGGGGATTTCAGCCCCAGCATTTT. Translating gives CASSLVSGGFQPQHF.

In its sample, this clone was seen once. The rearrangement links TRBV5-4 to TRBJ2-3, with D tentatively TRBD2 (5 bases). Looked up from germline, CDR1 is SGHNT and CDR2 is YYREEE (reference sequence). CDR3 size: 14 residues. The V end lost 2 bases, the J end lost 2 bases, and 9 bases lay between the germline ends. Here the CDR3 DNA reads TGTGCCAGCAGCTTTGAGGGTCCCACAGATACGCAGTATTTT. Its protein product is CASSFEGPTDTQYF.

This rearrangement joins TRBV9 to TRBJ2-7; 13 bases are shared with TRBD2. The CDR3 totals 16 residues. The germline gives CDR1 SGDLS, CDR2 YYNGEE. V shed 4 bases, J shed 2 bases, and the junction held 6 bases outside the gene matches. In nucleotides, the CDR3 is TGTGCCAGCAGCCCGAGACTAGCGGGGGGTCCCTACGAGCAGTACTTC. Amino acids: CASSPRLAGGPYEQYF.

The chain has TRBV11-3 and TRBJ2-5, with 13 positions matching TRBD2. CDR1 is SGHNT, CDR2 YENEEA, per germline. The CDR3 consists of 16 residues. V shed 5 bases, J shed 1 base, and the junction held 4 bases outside the gene matches. CDR3 coding DNA: TGTGCCAGCAGCCAGGGACTAGCGGGGACCCAAGAGACCCAGTACTTC. Its translation is CASSQGLAGTQETQYF.

This clone showed up just a few times. V is TRBV12-3 or TRBV12-4 and J is TRBJ1-2; D remains ambiguous. The germline V and J ends were trimmed by 6 bases and 2 bases, with 10 bases remaining between them. The length of the CDR3 is 13 residues. This CDR3 reads CASRAQINYGYTF. Here the CDR3 DNA reads TGTGCCAGCAGGGCTCAGATCAACTATGGCTACACCTTC.

This clone was counted a few times. This chain uses TRBV19 with TRBJ1-5; 7 positions agree with TRBD1. Trimming took 5 bases from V and 1 from J; bases not matched to a gene: 20. This CDR3 contains 20 residues. Germline loops: CDR1 LNHDA, CDR2 SQIVND (reference sequence). CDR3 DNA: TGTGCCAGTAGTGGGCTACAGACAGGGATCCGGGGTGGAAGCAATCAGCCCCAGCATTTT. It yields the protein CASSGLQTGIRGGSNQPQHF. The variable domain in full, completed from reference TRBV19 and TRBJ1-5, reads DGGITQSPKYLFRKEGQNVTLSCEQNLNHDAMYWYRQDPGQGLRLIYYSQIVNDFQKGDIAEGYSVSREKKESFPLTVTSAQKNPTAFYLCASSGLQTGIRGGSNQPQHFGDGTRLSIL.

The J gene is TRBJ2-1, the V gene TRBV11-1, with TRBD2 matching over 14 bases. The CDR3 has 15 amino acids. V gave up 5 bases and J gave up 6 bases; unmatched junction bases: 3. CDR1 SGHAT and CDR2 FQDESV come from the germline V gene (reference sequence). The DNA for the CDR3 is TGTGCCAGCAGCGGGACTAGCGGGGGCCTCAATGAGCAGTTCTTC. Translation: CASSGTSGGLNEQFF.

This clone showed up just once. The chain uses TRBV4-3 and TRBJ1-2, with D perhaps matching TRBD1 (6 bases). CDR1 and CDR2 (germline): LGHNA, YSLEER. Trimming cost V 0 bases and J 8 bases, with 16 bases left between them. The CDR3 has 15 amino acids. CDR3 nucleotide sequence: TGCGCCAGCAGCCAAGAGCCAGGGGCTCTTTGGGGCTACACCTTC. Its protein is CASSQEPGALWGYTF.

This clone has more than one count but fewer than ten. The chain employs TRBV5-1 and TRBJ2-7; 10 nucleotides align to TRBD1. Germline V gives CDR1 SGHRS, CDR2 YFSETQ. With V trimmed by 3 bases and J by 6 bases, 9 bases remained unmatched. This CDR3 comprises 15 residues. CDR3 amino acids: CASSSQGQGHSEQYF. CDR3 bases: TGCGCCAGCAGCTCGCAGGGACAGGGGCATAGCGAGCAGTACTTC.